What follows describes a single TCR beta chain. Its antigen remains undetermined. No clone much larger than this one lies a single base away; base qualities are absent. CDR1 and CDR2 are read off the germline V gene (reference sequence) as MNHEY and SMNVEV. The junction shows trimming of 3 bases on V and 5 bases on J, plus 16 bases between the germline ends. The CDR3 covers 15 residues, taking in both the cysteine and the phenylalanine. The retained sequence is limited to the CDR3, 45 bases, with the frame set at the first base. The library was generated by PCR. At the Johns Hopkins FTIC core, DNA from the cultured CD4+ T cells underwent TCR sequencing with the Oncomine TCR Beta short-read assay. Genomic DNA was extracted from the cultured CD4+ T cells with the QIAamp micro DNA kit. The Oncomine TCR Beta libraries from cultured CD4+ T cells were pooled using unique dual indexes and then sequenced on an Illumina iSeq 100. Concerning the study's data processing: Non-productive sequences were removed, and CDR3s that did not start with C, did not end with F or W, or were shorter than 7 amino acids were discarded. The MANAFEST web application identified antigen-specific clonotypes by comparing peptide-stimulated wells against reference wells and other culture wells. To be called positive, a clone needed an FDR below 0.05, an odds ratio above 5, and a productive frequency above 0.1% in at least two of three replicate wells. A clonotype counted as cross-reactive if it showed significant expansion both in the SARS-CoV-2 spike wells and in at least one common cold coronavirus spike condition. Similarity between CDR3 sequences was evaluated in R version 3.6.1 using Levenshtein distances (stringdist) and unrooted phylogenetic trees (ape). TCRdb trimmed the raw reads at Q25, called clones with MiXCR and kept productive beta chains. One record per CDR3 amino acid sequence lists the most common genes and DNA. In this record, the V and J calls reflect TCRdb's handling and not the investigators' own analysis. The sample table records about 27,000 distinct CDR3 sequences; roughly 60% of these occur just once. In total, the top ten clones hold around 17% of the sample.

The data belong to a study of vaccination and CD4 T cells after COVID-19 (dated by TCRdb to 2021 to 2024). Regarding the complete study: Six males and four females were included in the convalescent cohort, with two Hispanic individuals, seven Caucasians, two Asians and one multiracial person represented. Post-COVID blood samples from convalescent patients were collected a median of around 100 days after diagnosis, with a range of 35 to 161 days. Post-vaccine blood samples were collected a median of approximately 68 days after the second vaccine dose, ranging from roughly 12 to 250 days. In around ten COVID-19 convalescent patients and a few infection-naive healthy vaccine recipients, the spike-specific CD4+ TCR repertoire before mRNA vaccination was compared with the repertoire after mRNA vaccination. Overlapping spike peptide pools from SARS-CoV-2 and from the common cold coronaviruses HCoV-NL63, HCoV-OC43 and HCoV-229E were used as culture stimuli. Control cultures received a CEFX viral epitope pool as the positive control, an HIV-1 Nef peptide pool as the negative control, or no peptide. Each participant got two doses of either the Pfizer-BioNTech BNT162b2 vaccine (n=8) or the Moderna mRNA-1273 vaccine (n=2).

Findings and caveats that apply to the study as a whole: In convalescent patients, nearly all vaccine-specific clones (304 of 307) were found to be mono-reactive for SARS-CoV-2 spike rather than cross-reactive with common cold coronaviruses. The study included relatively few convalescent patients and did not analyze early timepoints after natural infection. In convalescent patients, a median around 86% of post-vaccine SARS-CoV-2-reactive clones were detected only after vaccination, suggesting vaccine-specific priming. An increase in the median number of SARS-CoV-2-reactive clonotypes from 21 after infection to approximately 41 after vaccination was observed, but the change was not found to be significant.

What this sample's treatment or condition label stands for: roughly 11-day PBMC culture with coronavirus spike peptide pools or control peptides (ViraFEST assay). The study used the ViraFEST assay, which expanded antigen-specific T cells with peptide pools and then identified expanded clonotypes by TCR sequencing. The absence of prior SARS-CoV-2 infection in healthy vaccine recipients was confirmed by negative nucleocapsid antibody tests before and after vaccination. PBMCs were cultured at two million per well in IMDM supplemented with approximately 5.4% human AB serum and about 9.5 IU/ml IL-2, with about 10 ug/ml peptide pools added. On days 3 and 7, half of the culture medium was replaced with fresh IL-2-containing medium. Once the cells had been in culture for roughly 11 days, the EasySep CD4+ T cell isolation kit was used to isolate CD4+ T cells by negative selection. PBMCs were separated from whole blood using Ficoll-Paque Plus gradient centrifugation and then either used fresh or cryopreserved at -140C. Culture conditions were generally each tested in triplicate wells.

Here the chain combines TRBV27 and TRBJ2-5, with a weak D call of TRBD1 (8 bases match). The sequence came from a human donor who received a COVID-19 vaccine. Sequencing used CD4+ T cells from blood, cultured in vitro, obtained after SARS-CoV-2 vaccination. The nucleotides read TGTGCCAGCAGTTTTCGCACAGGGGGAGGGGAGACCCAGTACTTC. Its coded protein is CASSFRTGGGETQYF.